Following are 10 T cell receptor beta chains from one sample sequenced in a study of blood T cell repertoires in COVID-19. Sequencing used immunoSEQ multiplex PCR; TCRdb keeps in-frame clones, though not all of them. Counted here are 85,000 to 100,000 clones, around 90% occurring once; the ten biggest clones make up around 2%. The sample comprised peripheral blood. These receptor sequences come from a man in his forties or fifties with COVID-19, enrolled during active disease.

J is TRBJ2-7 and V is TRBV11-2; TRBD1 matches 8 bases. Germline values: CDR1 SGHAT, CDR2 FQNNGV. With V trimmed by 6 bases and J by 2 bases, 9 bases remained unmatched. The CDR3 runs to 15 residues. The CDR3 nucleotides are TGTGCCAGCAGTCCTGAGACAGGGGAGACCTACGAGCAGTACTTC. Encoded protein: CASSPETGETYEQYF.

V and J are TRBV11-2 and TRBJ2-7, with TRBD1 matching over 8 bases. Trimming took 0 bases from V and 4 from J; bases not matched to a gene: 2. This CDR3 spans 14 amino acids. Germline V gene lookup returns CDR1 SGHAT and CDR2 FQNNGV. The CDR3 spells CASSLDQGAYEQYF. In DNA form, the CDR3 reads TGTGCCAGCAGCTTAGACCAGGGGGCTTACGAGCAGTACTTC.

V is TRBV2 and J is TRBJ2-2; 9 bases line up with TRBD1. This CDR3 has 13 amino acids. The germline gives CDR1 SNHLY, CDR2 FYNNEI. The junction had 6 bases not matched to a gene; V was cut back by 10 bases and J by 6 bases. The CDR3: CATRQGVAGELFF. CDR3 coding DNA: TGTGCCACCCGACAGGGGGTCGCCGGGGAGCTGTTTTTT.

The V call is TRBV6-5, the J call TRBJ2-1, with 8 bases lining up with TRBD1. With 6 bases clipped from V and 8 bases from J, the junction kept 12 bases outside the gene matches. CDR3 length: 15 amino acids. The germline gives CDR1 MNHEY, CDR2 SVGAGI. CDR3 sequence reads: CASRRSGQGIDEQFF. CDR3 sequence (DNA): TGTGCCAGCAGGCGAAGCGGACAGGGAATCGATGAGCAGTTCTTC.

The chain uses TRBV19 and TRBJ1-1, with 7 nucleotides matching TRBD1. Trimming removed 2 bases from V and 5 bases from J; junction bases left unmatched: 5. CDR3 length equals 14 residues. CDR1 LNHDA and CDR2 SQIVND come from the germline V gene (reference sequence). The CDR3 reads CASSIQGGRTEAFF. The CDR3, as DNA: TGTGCCAGTAGTATACAGGGGGGACGGACTGAAGCTTTCTTT.

The rearrangement joins TRBV4-3 to TRBJ2-4; D is undetermined. This CDR3 has 17 amino acids. Deletions cut 2 bases from V and 0 bases from J, with 14 bases between. From germline, CDR1 is LGHNA and CDR2 YSLEER. The CDR3 loop is CASSQSLLELAKNIQYF. The CDR3 DNA follows: TGCGCCAGCAGCCAAAGCCTTTTAGAGCTAGCCAAAAACATTCAGTACTTC.

The chain has TRBV19 and TRBJ1-2; unclear D gene. V lost 7 bases and J lost 4, with 10 bases in between. The CDR3 covers 12 residues. Germline V gene data show CDR1 as LNHDA and CDR2 as SQIVND (reference sequence). CDR3 residues: CASKRGSYGYTF. CDR3 coding DNA: TGTGCCAGTAAGCGGGGTTCCTATGGCTACACCTTC.

The chain combines TRBV2 with TRBJ1-1; TRBD1 is a possible D gene (5 bases). The length of the CDR3 is 13 residues. Trimming took off 7 bases at V and 1 base at J, with 10 bases between the two ends. In germline, CDR1 is SNHLY, CDR2 FYNNEI. The CDR3 region is CASKGQQNTEAFF. The CDR3, as DNA: TGTGCCAGCAAGGGGCAGCAGAACACTGAAGCTTTCTTT.

This clone occurred once. The chain couples TRBV6-2 or TRBV6-3 to TRBJ1-4, with D uncertain. The CDR3 sequence is 14 residues long. The V end was cut by 6 bases, the J end by 3 bases, with 11 bases between. CDR1 is MNHEY and CDR2 is SVGEGT in the germline V gene. CDR3 sequence (DNA): TGTGCCAGCAGCCGAGGGAGGGCTAATGAAAAACTGTTTTTT. This gives the protein CASSRGRANEKLFF.

The chain joins TRBV29-1 to TRBJ2-5, with 9 nucleotides matching TRBD1. CDR3 length: 12 residues. From germline, CDR1 is SQVTM and CDR2 ANQGSEA. V shed 7 bases, J shed 5 bases, and the junction held 5 bases outside the gene matches. CDR3 protein: CSGLQGAETQYF. CDR3 in DNA: TGCAGCGGATTACAGGGGGCGGAGACCCAGTACTTC.